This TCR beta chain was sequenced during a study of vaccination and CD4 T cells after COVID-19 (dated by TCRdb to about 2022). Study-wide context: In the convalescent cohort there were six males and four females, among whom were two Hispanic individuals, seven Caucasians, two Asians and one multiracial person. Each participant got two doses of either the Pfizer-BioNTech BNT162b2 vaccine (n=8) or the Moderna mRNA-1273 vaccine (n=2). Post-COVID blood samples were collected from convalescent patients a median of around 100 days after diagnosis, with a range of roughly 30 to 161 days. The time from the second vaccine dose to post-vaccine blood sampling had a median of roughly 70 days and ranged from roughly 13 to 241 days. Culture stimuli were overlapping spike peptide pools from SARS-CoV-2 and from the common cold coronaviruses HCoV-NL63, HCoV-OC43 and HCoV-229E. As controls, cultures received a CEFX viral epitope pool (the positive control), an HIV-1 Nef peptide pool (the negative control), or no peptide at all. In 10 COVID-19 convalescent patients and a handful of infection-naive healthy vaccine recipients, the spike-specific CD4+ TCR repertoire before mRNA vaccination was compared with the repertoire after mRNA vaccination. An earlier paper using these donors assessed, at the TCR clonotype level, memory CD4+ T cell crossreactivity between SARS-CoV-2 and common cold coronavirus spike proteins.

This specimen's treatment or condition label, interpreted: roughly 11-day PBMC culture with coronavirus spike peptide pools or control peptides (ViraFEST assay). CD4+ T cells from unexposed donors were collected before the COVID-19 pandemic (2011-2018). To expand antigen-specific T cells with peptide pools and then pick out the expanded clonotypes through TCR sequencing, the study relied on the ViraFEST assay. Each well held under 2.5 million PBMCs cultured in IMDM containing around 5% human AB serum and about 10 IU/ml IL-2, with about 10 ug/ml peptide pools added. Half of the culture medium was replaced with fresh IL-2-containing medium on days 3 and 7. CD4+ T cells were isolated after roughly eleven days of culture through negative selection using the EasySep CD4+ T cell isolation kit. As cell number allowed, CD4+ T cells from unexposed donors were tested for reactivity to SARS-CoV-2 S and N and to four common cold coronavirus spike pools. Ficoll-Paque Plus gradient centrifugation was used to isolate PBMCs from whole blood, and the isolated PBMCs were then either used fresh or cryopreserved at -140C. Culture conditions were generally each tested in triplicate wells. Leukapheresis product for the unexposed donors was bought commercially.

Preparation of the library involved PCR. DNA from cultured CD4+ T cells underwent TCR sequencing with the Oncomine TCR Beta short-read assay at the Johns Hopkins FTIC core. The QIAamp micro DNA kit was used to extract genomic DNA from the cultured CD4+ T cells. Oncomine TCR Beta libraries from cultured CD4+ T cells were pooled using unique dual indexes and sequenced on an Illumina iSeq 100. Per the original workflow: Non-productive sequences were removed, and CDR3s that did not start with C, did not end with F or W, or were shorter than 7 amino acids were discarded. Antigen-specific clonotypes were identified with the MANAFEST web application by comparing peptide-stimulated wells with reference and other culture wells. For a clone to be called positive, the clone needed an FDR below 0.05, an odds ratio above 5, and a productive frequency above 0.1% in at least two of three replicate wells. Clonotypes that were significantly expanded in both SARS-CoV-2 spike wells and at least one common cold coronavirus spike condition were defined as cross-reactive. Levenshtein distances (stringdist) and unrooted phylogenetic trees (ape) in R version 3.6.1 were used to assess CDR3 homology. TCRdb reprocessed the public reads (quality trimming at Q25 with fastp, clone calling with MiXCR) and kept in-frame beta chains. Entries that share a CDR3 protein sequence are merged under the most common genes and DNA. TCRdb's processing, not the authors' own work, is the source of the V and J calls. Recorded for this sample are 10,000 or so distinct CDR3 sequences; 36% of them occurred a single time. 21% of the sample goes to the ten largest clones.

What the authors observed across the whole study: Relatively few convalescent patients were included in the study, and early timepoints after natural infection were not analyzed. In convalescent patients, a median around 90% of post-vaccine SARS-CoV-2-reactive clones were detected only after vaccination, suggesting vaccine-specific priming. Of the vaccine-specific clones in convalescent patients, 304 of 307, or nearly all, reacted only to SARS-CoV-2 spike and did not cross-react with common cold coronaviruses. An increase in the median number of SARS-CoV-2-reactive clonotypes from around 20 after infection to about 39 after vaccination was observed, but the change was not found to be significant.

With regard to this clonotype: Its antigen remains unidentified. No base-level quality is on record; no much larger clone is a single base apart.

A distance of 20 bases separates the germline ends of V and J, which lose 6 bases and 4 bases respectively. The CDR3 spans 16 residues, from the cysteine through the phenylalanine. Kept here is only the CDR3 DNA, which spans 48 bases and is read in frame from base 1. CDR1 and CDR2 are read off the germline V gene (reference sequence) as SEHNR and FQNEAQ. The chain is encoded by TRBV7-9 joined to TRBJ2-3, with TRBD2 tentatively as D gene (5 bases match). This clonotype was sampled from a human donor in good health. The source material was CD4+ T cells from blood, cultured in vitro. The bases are TGTGCCAGCAGAAGCCGCCAGCGGTCCGGACCAGATACGCAGTATTTT. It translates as CASRSRQRSGPDTQYF.